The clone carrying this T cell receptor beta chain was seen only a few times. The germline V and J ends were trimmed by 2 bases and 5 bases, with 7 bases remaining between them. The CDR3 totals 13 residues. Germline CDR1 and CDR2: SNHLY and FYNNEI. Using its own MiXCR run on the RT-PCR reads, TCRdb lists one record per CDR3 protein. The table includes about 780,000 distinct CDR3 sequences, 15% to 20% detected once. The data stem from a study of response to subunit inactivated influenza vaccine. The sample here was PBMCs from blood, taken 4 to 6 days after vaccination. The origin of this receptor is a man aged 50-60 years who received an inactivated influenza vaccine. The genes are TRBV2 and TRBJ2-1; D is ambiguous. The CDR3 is CASSEWDNNEQFF. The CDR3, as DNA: TGTGCCAGCAGTGAATGGGATAACAATGAGCAGTTCTTC.